A selection of T cell receptor beta chains follows, all from one sample in a study of T cell responses to AZD1222 COVID-19 vaccine. This table comes from immunoSEQ multiplex PCR, and its TCRdb copy is limited to in-frame clones, with some not included. Of 130,000 or so clones listed, around 90% are singletons. The sample was peripheral blood, taken on day 0 of AZD1222 vaccination. The receptors stem from an adult in good health. CDR3s include the opening cysteine and the closing phenylalanine or tryptophan. D genes are given only for firm matches. Where a row states a size, it is once, few, many or the class of an expanded clone; other rows omit it.

d_call j_call clone_size v_call cdr3_aa cdr3_nt
- TRBJ1-5 - TRBV10-1 CASSEGSGDQPQHF TGCGCCAGCAGTGAGGGGTCGGGGGATCAGCCCCAGCATTTT
- TRBJ2-5 - TRBV18 CASSSEETQYF TGTGCCAGCTCATCAGAAGAGACCCAGTACTTC
- TRBJ1-6 - TRBV12-3/TRBV12-4 CASTFGYSPLHF TGTGCCAGCACCTTTGGGTACTCACCCCTCCACTTT
- TRBJ1-2 - TRBV9 CASSVDAAGYTF TGTGCCAGCAGCGTAGATGCGGCGGGCTACACCTTC
TRBD1 TRBJ1-2 - TRBV4-3 CASSQGRTGVAVGYTF TGCGCCAGCAGCCAAGGCAGGACAGGGGTCGCCGTTGGCTACACCTTC
- TRBJ1-6 - TRBV18 CASSPRFDNRAGNSPLHF TGTGCCAGCTCACCAAGGTTCGACAACAGGGCGGGCAATTCACCCCTCCACTTT
- TRBJ2-3 - TRBV5-1 CASSLAQYTDTQYF TGCGCCAGCAGCTTGGCCCAGTACACAGATACGCAGTATTTT
TRBD1 TRBJ2-5 - TRBV5-1 CASSLEGVGTGSDQETQYF TGCGCCAGCAGCTTGGAGGGCGTTGGGACAGGCTCTGATCAAGAGACCCAGTACTTC
- TRBJ1-1 - TRBV6-6 CASIENMNTEAFF TGTGCCAGCATTGAGAACATGAACACTGAAGCTTTCTTT
- TRBJ2-3 - TRBV19 CASSRRNTDTQYF TGTGCCAGTAGTCGGCGGAACACAGATACGCAGTATTTT
- TRBJ1-5 - TRBV11-2 CASSTQGGNQPQHF TGTGCCAGCAGCACACAGGGTGGGAATCAGCCCCAGCATTTT
- TRBJ1-5 - TRBV28 CASSLEGGNQPQHF TGTGCCAGCAGTTTGGAGGGTGGCAATCAGCCCCAGCATTTT
- TRBJ1-5 - TRBV5-1 CASSEDSGINQPQHF TGCGCCAGCAGCGAGGATTCAGGAATCAATCAGCCCCAGCATTTT
TRBD1 TRBJ2-5 - TRBV25-1 CASSHDTDRVVETQYF TGTGCCAGCAGTCACGATACCGACAGGGTGGTCGAGACCCAGTACTTC
TRBD1 TRBJ2-7 - TRBV7-7 CASSLGPHTGTGAYEQYF TGTGCTAGCAGCTTAGGGCCCCACACCGGGACAGGGGCCTACGAGCAGTACTTC
- TRBJ1-1 - TRBV7-6 CASSFSIGGADSEAFF TGTGCCAGCAGCTTTAGCATCGGGGGGGCGGACTCTGAAGCTTTCTTT
- TRBJ1-2 - TRBV6-5 CASSYNFKRLGYTF TGTGCCAGCAGTTATAACTTCAAGAGGCTCGGCTACACCTTC
- TRBJ1-5 - TRBV6-5 CASSSRGDLYNQPQHF TGTGCCAGCAGTTCCAGGGGCGACCTCTACAATCAGCCCCAGCATTTT
- TRBJ2-7 - TRBV3-1/TRBV3-2 CASSPLGTTYEQYF TGTGCCAGCAGCCCCCTTGGGACGACCTACGAGCAGTACTTC
- TRBJ2-7 - TRBV7-9 CASSLEPGPSSHEQYF TGTGCCAGCAGCTTAGAGCCGGGACCCTCAAGCCACGAGCAGTACTTC
TRBD1 TRBJ2-1 - TRBV6-6 CASSSPGQIYNEQFF TGTGCCAGCAGTTCACCGGGACAGATATACAATGAGCAGTTCTTC
- TRBJ2-5 - TRBV7-2 CASSLGGGETQYF TGTGCCAGCAGCTTAGGGGGCGGGGAGACCCAGTACTTC
- TRBJ1-6 - TRBV19 CASSNPASSYNSPLHF TGTGCCAGTAGTAATCCAGCCAGCTCCTATAATTCACCCCTCCACTTT
- TRBJ2-2 once TRBV6-5 CASSTFRDTGELFF TGTGCCAGCAGTACCTTTCGGGACACCGGGGAGCTGTTTTTT
TRBD1 TRBJ2-2 - TRBV7-8 CASSPRGRITGELFF TGTGCCAGCAGCCCCAGGGGGCGGATCACCGGGGAGCTGTTTTTT
- TRBJ1-3 - TRBV30 CAWSTGQGNTIYF TGTGCCTGGAGTACCGGACAGGGAAACACCATATATTTT
TRBD2 TRBJ2-2 once TRBV5-5 CASSLREGTGELFF TGTGCCAGCAGCTTGCGGGAGGGGACCGGGGAGCTGTTTTTT
- TRBJ2-7 - TRBV6-6 CATSRETNEQYF TGTGCCACCTCCCGCGAAACCAACGAGCAGTACTTC
TRBD1 TRBJ1-4 - TRBV19 CASSMDRANEKLFF TGTGCCAGTAGTATGGACAGGGCTAATGAAAAACTGTTTTTT
TRBD2 TRBJ2-1 once TRBV10-3 CAISGWTSGGTVKYNEQFF TGTGCCATCAGTGGGTGGACTAGCGGGGGCACGGTAAAATACAATGAGCAGTTCTTC
TRBD1 TRBJ2-7 - TRBV4-3 CASSQGVNRGWEQYF TGCGCCAGCAGCCAAGGGGTAAACAGGGGTTGGGAGCAGTACTTC
- TRBJ2-6 - TRBV12-5 CASGLVSHGANVLTF TGTGCTAGTGGTTTGGTCTCTCATGGGGCCAACGTCCTGACTTTC
TRBD1 TRBJ2-7 - TRBV10-3 CAISVNFGTVTYEQYF TGTGCCATCAGTGTAAATTTCGGGACAGTAACCTACGAGCAGTACTTC
TRBD1 TRBJ1-2 once TRBV6-5 CASSPDRDLYGYTF TGTGCCAGCAGTCCCGACAGGGACCTCTATGGCTACACCTTC
TRBD1 TRBJ1-4 - TRBV29-1 CSVEEGTGVIFF TGCAGCGTTGAAGAGGGTACAGGGGTCATCTTTTTT
- TRBJ2-3 - TRBV3-1/TRBV3-2 CASSSSTDTQYF TGTGCCAGCAGCTCCAGCACAGATACGCAGTATTTT
- TRBJ1-1 once TRBV6-5 CASSYGGNTEAFF TGTGCCAGCAGTTACGGGGGAAACACTGAAGCTTTCTTT
- TRBJ2-5 few TRBV14 CASSQSIETQYF TGTGCCAGCAGCCAGTCGATCGAGACCCAGTACTTC
- TRBJ2-4 - TRBV19 CASSPKGTVNIQYF TGTGCCAGTAGTCCGAAGGGGACGGTAAACATTCAGTACTTC
TRBD2 TRBJ2-3 - TRBV25-1 CASSDGTSVGDTQYF TGTGCCAGCAGTGACGGGACTAGCGTTGGGGATACGCAGTATTTT
TRBD2 TRBJ2-7 few TRBV3-1/TRBV3-2 CASSRQGLAGREQYF TGTGCCAGCAGCAGACAGGGACTAGCGGGGAGGGAGCAGTACTTC
- TRBJ1-6 - TRBV7-9 CASRSGLNNSPLHF TGTGCCAGCAGATCAGGACTGAATAATTCACCCCTCCACTTT
TRBD1 TRBJ2-2 - TRBV2 CASRTGGNTGELFF TGTGCCAGCAGAACAGGGGGGAACACCGGGGAGCTGTTTTTT
- TRBJ1-4 - TRBV30 CAWRWGSVTNEKLFF TGTGCCTGGAGATGGGGATCGGTGACTAATGAAAAACTGTTTTTT
TRBD1 TRBJ2-2 - TRBV19 CASSLSGWDRSRTGELFF TGTGCCAGTAGTTTAAGTGGATGGGACAGGTCTAGGACCGGGGAGCTGTTTTTT